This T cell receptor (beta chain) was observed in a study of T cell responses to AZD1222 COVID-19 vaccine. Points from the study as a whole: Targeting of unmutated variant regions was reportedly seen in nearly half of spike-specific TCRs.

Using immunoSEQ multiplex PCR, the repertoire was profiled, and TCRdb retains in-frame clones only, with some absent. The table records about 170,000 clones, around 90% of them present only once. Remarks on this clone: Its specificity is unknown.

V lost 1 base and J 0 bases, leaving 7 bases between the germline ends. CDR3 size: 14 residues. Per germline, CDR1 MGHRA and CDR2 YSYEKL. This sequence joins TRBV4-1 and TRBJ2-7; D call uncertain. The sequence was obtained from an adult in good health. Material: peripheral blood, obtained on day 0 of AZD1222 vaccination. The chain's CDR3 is CASSQAGHSYEQYF. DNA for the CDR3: TGCGCCAGCAGCCAAGCCGGTCACTCCTACGAGCAGTACTTC.